These 31 T cell receptor beta chains came from one sample sequenced in a study of blood T cell repertoires in COVID-19. Some clones are missing from TCRdb's copy, which holds only in-frame ones; the method was immunoSEQ multiplex PCR. The sample contains about 220,000 clones, 86% of which appear only once. Source material: PBMCs or T cells enriched from blood (not recorded which). The receptors come from a woman aged 40 to 50 with acute COVID-19.

The rearrangement uses TRBV5-1 and TRBJ1-2; 7 positions match TRBD1. Germline CDR1 is SGHRS and CDR2 is YFSETQ. The CDR3 loop spans 15 amino acids. The V segment lost 0 bases and the J segment 3 bases; nucleotides outside the gene matches: 5. CDR3 sequence (DNA): TGCGCCAGCAGCTTGGATGGCAGGGGGGACTATGGCTACACCTTC. It specifies CASSLDGRGDYGYTF. Supplemented by reference TRBV5-1 and TRBJ1-2, the full variable domain reads KAGVTQTPRYLIKTRGQQVTLSCSPISGHRSVSWYQQTPGQGLQFLFEYFSETQRNKGNFPGRFSGRQFSNSRSEMNVSTLELGDSALYLCASSLDGRGDYGYTFGSGTRLTVV.

The V call is TRBV18, the J call TRBJ2-7; D perhaps matches TRBD2 (5 bases). The CDR3 has 12 residues. Germline values: CDR1 KGHSH, CDR2 LQKENI. The V end was cut by 2 bases, the J end by 3 bases, with 5 bases between. The CDR3 nucleotides read TGTGCCAGCTCACCAGGGAGCTACGAGCAGTACTTC. Translation gives CASSPGSYEQYF. Together with reference TRBV18 and TRBJ2-7, the CDR3 gives the full variable domain: NAGVMQNPRHLVRRRGQEARLRCSPMKGHSHVYWYRQLPEEGLKFMVYLQKENIIDESGMPKERFSAEFPKEGPSILRIQQVVRGDSAAYFCASSPGSYEQYFGPGTRLTVT.

V and J are TRBV2 and TRBJ2-1; D gene uncertain. This CDR3 comprises 13 residues. Trimming left V 0 bases short and J 10 bases short, with 10 bases between. CDR1 is SNHLY and CDR2 is FYNNEI in the germline V gene. CDR3 bases: TGTGCCAGCAGTGAAGCCCTAGGAGAGGAGCAGTTCTTC. Translated, it gives CASSEALGEEQFF.

The chain couples TRBV6-5 to TRBJ2-7; TRBD1 agrees at 8 bases. Germline V gene sequence: CDR1 MNHEY, CDR2 SVGAGI. The CDR3 has 12 residues. Trimming took 7 bases from V and 4 from J; bases not matched to a gene: 3. The CDR3 here is CASTGTGYEQYF. The CDR3 bases are TGTGCCAGCACCGGGACAGGATACGAGCAGTACTTC.

As for this clone: A read error may account for a junction end that differs from germline. The V gene is TRBV6-1, the J gene TRBJ1-5, with TRBD1 identical over 7 bases. In germline, CDR1 is MNHNS, CDR2 SASEGT. This CDR3 is 13 amino acids long. The CDR3: CASREGGQQPQHF. The CDR3 region has the DNA TGTGCCAGCAGGGAAGGGGGCCAGCAGCCCCAGCATTTT.

The chain recombines TRBV10-1 with TRBJ1-1; no clear D gene. The CDR3 consists of 14 residues. V dropped 4 bases and J dropped 6 bases, with 15 bases sitting between them. Germline V gene lookup returns CDR1 WNHNN and CDR2 SYGVQD (reference sequence). CDR3 in DNA: TGCGCCAGCAGTGTGACTCGCCGGTCGGCTGAAGCTTTCTTT. It translates to CASSVTRRSAEAFF.

The chain recombines TRBV19 with TRBJ2-3, with unresolved D. The CDR3 length is 16 residues. Germline lookup yields CDR1 LNHDA and CDR2 SQIVND (reference sequence). The V end lost 1 base, the J end lost 0 bases, and 11 bases lay between the germline ends. In DNA form, the CDR3 reads TGTGCCAGTAGTATAGGTCCGGTTTTGAGCACAGATACGCAGTATTTT. It codes for CASSIGPVLSTDTQYF.

The V and J genes are TRBV5-1 and TRBJ1-5; 9 nucleotides agree with TRBD1. The CDR3 runs 15 residues. After removal of 2 bases from V and 6 bases from J, the junction contained 6 bases not matched to a gene. Germline V gene data show CDR1 as SGHRS and CDR2 as YFSETQ. The DNA of the CDR3 is TGCGCCAGCAGCTTAACAGGGGGCGGGAGTCAGCCCCAGCATTTT. It translates to CASSLTGGGSQPQHF.

This rearrangement joins TRBV7-9 to TRBJ2-6; TRBD1 aligns across 9 bases. The V gene end was trimmed by 8 bases and the J gene end by 2 bases; junction bases not matched to a gene: 13. CDR1 and CDR2 (germline): SEHNR, FQNEAQ (reference sequence). The CDR3 spans 18 residues. Written as DNA, the CDR3 is TGTGCCAGCCCCCCGCCGGGACAGGGATATACTGGGGCCAACGTCCTGACTTTC. Its translation is CASPPPGQGYTGANVLTF.

The chain recombines TRBV27 with TRBJ1-1, with D possibly being TRBD1 (6 bases). V gave up 0 bases and J gave up 7 bases, with 15 bases separating them. CDR3 length equals 15 residues. Germline V gives CDR1 MNHEY, CDR2 SMNVEV (reference sequence). CDR3 in amino acids: CASSLSLGRGNEAFF. DNA of the CDR3: TGTGCCAGCAGTTTATCGTTAGGCAGGGGAAATGAAGCTTTCTTT.

This chain joins TRBV27 and TRBJ1-2; TRBD1 agrees at 8 bases. The CDR3 loop spans 14 amino acids. After removal of 6 bases from V and 3 bases from J, the junction contained 6 bases not matched to a gene. Germline V gene lookup returns CDR1 MNHEY and CDR2 SMNVEV (reference sequence). The CDR3 DNA reads as TGTGCCAGCAGGACCGGACAGGGCTACTATGGCTACACCTTC. Encoded protein: CASRTGQGYYGYTF.

The genes are TRBV5-1 and TRBJ1-6; 10 bases align to TRBD1. Germline-derived CDR1 and CDR2 are SGHRS and YFSETQ. This CDR3 has 14 amino acids. V lost 3 bases to trimming and J lost 6 bases; unmatched junction nucleotides: 0. CDR3 sequence (DNA): TGCGCCAGCAGCTGGGACAGGGGTAATTCACCCCTCCACTTT. Its translation: CASSWDRGNSPLHF.

The rearrangement joins TRBV6-2 or TRBV6-3 to TRBJ1-6, with 12 bases that match TRBD1. Germline V CDR1 and CDR2: MNHEY, SVGEGT. The V and J ends lost 5 bases and 0 bases, in that order; junction bases with no gene match: 14. The CDR3 consists of 21 residues. The CDR3 loop is CASSPERDRGRSSSYNSPLHF. The CDR3, as DNA: TGTGCCAGCAGTCCAGAAAGGGACAGGGGGCGTTCAAGCTCCTATAATTCACCCCTCCACTTT.

The chain employs TRBV19 and TRBJ1-5; weak D call: TRBD1 (6 bases). The CDR3 loop spans 15 amino acids. Germline V gene lookup returns CDR1 LNHDA and CDR2 SQIVND (reference sequence). V was clipped by 6 bases and J by 5 bases, with 17 bases between them. CDR3 residues: CASRWGQGLHQPQHF. The CDR3 coding sequence is TGTGCCAGTAGGTGGGGGCAGGGGCTACATCAGCCCCAGCATTTT.

This clone turned up a few times. This rearrangement joins TRBV29-1 to TRBJ2-5, with D uncertain. This CDR3 spans 12 amino acids. V was trimmed by 6 bases and J by 3 bases, leaving 11 bases between them. Germline assignment: CDR1 SQVTM and CDR2 ANQGSEA. The CDR3 is CSVREVKETQYF. The CDR3 nucleotides read TGCAGCGTGCGAGAGGTCAAAGAGACCCAGTACTTC.

This clone was seen a single time. CDR3 coding DNA: TGTGCCAGCCGCCAGGGCAAGCTAAACACCGGGGAGCTGTTTTTT. Translated: CASRQGKLNTGELFF. This chain links TRBV19 with TRBJ2-2, with TRBD1 as a possible D gene (5 bases). The CDR3 spans 15 residues. Trimming pared 9 bases from V and 2 bases from J, leaving 16 bases between. CDR1 and CDR2 from the germline V gene are LNHDA and SQIVND (reference sequence).

The chain links TRBV7-2 to TRBJ1-2; TRBD1 is a possible D gene (5 bases). Between the trimmed V and J ends, which lost 0 bases and 6 bases, there was a span of 20 bases. The CDR3 has 17 residues. Germline-derived CDR1 and CDR2 are SGHTA and FQGNSA. DNA for the CDR3: TGTGCCAGCAGCTTAGCGCGGGGATCGGGGGGGTCCGATGGCTACACCTTC. Translation gives CASSLARGSGGSDGYTF.

Only one count was recorded for this clone. The chain is built from TRBV7-9 and TRBJ2-1; 8 nucleotides match TRBD2. The V gene's germline CDR1 is SEHNR and CDR2 FQNEAQ (reference sequence). V gave up 5 bases and J gave up 0 bases; unmatched junction bases: 3. The CDR3 contains 15 residues. The CDR3 DNA sequence: TGTGCCAGCAGCATTCGGGGGGGCTCCTACAATGAGCAGTTCTTC. Protein: CASSIRGGSYNEQFF.

V usage is TRBV19 and J usage is TRBJ1-1; D is uncertain. Deletions cut 5 bases from V and 4 bases from J, with 14 bases between. Germline V gives CDR1 LNHDA, CDR2 SQIVND (reference sequence). The CDR3 length is 14 residues. CDR3 in amino acids: CASSPEGGATEAFF. The CDR3 DNA is TGTGCCAGTAGTCCCGAGGGAGGTGCCACTGAAGCTTTCTTT.

This rearrangement joins TRBV5-1 to TRBJ1-2, with D unclear. The germline V gene encodes CDR1 SGHRS and CDR2 YFSETQ. CDR3 length: 12 amino acids. Trimming removed 5 bases from V and 4 bases from J, with 9 bases in between. In nucleotides, the CDR3 is TGCGCCAGCAGAGAGGATTTCTATGGCTACACCTTC. Translating gives CASREDFYGYTF. Complete variable domain (other parts from reference TRBV5-1 and TRBJ1-2): KAGVTQTPRYLIKTRGQQVTLSCSPISGHRSVSWYQQTPGQGLQFLFEYFSETQRNKGNFPGRFSGRQFSNSRSEMNVSTLELGDSALYLCASREDFYGYTFGSGTRLTVV.

The chain is built from TRBV27 and TRBJ2-7; 8 bases align to TRBD1. This CDR3 contains 13 residues. The J segment lost 5 bases and the V segment lost 3 bases, leaving 3 bases of the junction unmatched. CDR1 and CDR2 (germline): MNHEY, SMNVEV (reference sequence). CDR3 sequence: CASSFWTGNEQYF. CDR3 in DNA: TGTGCCAGCAGTTTTTGGACAGGGAACGAGCAGTACTTC.

The chain couples TRBV19 to TRBJ1-3; TRBD1 might be the D (5 bases). Per the germline V gene, CDR1 is LNHDA and CDR2 is SQIVND (reference sequence). The CDR3 contains 15 residues. Trimming stripped 6 bases from V and 2 bases from J, with 14 bases between. The CDR3 nucleotides read TGTGCCAGTAGCCAGTTGGGGGGAACTGGAAACACCATATATTTT. Translated, it gives CASSQLGGTGNTIYF.

The gene calls are TRBV19 and TRBJ1-5; TRBD1 agrees at 8 bases. Germline V lookup: CDR1 LNHDA, CDR2 SQIVND (reference sequence). Losses at the gene ends were 4 bases for V and 6 bases for J; bases not matched to a gene: 5. This CDR3 is built from 14 residues. The CDR3 coding sequence is TGTGCCAGTAGTAACACAGGGGGTGGTCAGCCCCAGCATTTT. Translation gives CASSNTGGGQPQHF. Complete variable domain (other parts from reference TRBV19 and TRBJ1-5): DGGITQSPKYLFRKEGQNVTLSCEQNLNHDAMYWYRQDPGQGLRLIYYSQIVNDFQKGDIAEGYSVSREKKESFPLTVTSAQKNPTAFYLCASSNTGGGQPQHFGDGTRLSIL.

The rearrangement joins TRBV4-3 to TRBJ2-1; 8 bases are shared with TRBD1. CDR1 is LGHNA, CDR2 YSLEER, per germline. This CDR3 has 15 residues. The trim removed 0 bases at V and 3 bases at J, leaving 1 base unmatched. Here the CDR3 DNA reads TGCGCCAGCAGCCAAGACGACAGGGGCTACAATGAGCAGTTCTTC. It is translated as CASSQDDRGYNEQFF.

The chain links TRBV15 to TRBJ2-2; 7 bases are a match to TRBD1. Trimming at V came to 9 bases and at J to 5 bases, leaving 3 bases not matched to a gene. The CDR3 consists of 12 residues. Germline V gene lookup returns CDR1 LNHNV and CDR2 YYDKDF (reference sequence). CDR3 amino acids: CATVRGTGELFF. CDR3 DNA sequence: TGTGCCACAGTCAGGGGGACCGGGGAGCTGTTTTTT.

Written as DNA, the CDR3 is TGTGCCAGCAGTTACTTGACAGACTATGGCTACACCTTC. It encodes CASSYLTDYGYTF. The J gene is TRBJ1-2, the V gene TRBV6-5; the D gene is possibly TRBD1 (5 bases). V lost 1 base to trimming and J lost 3 bases, with 6 bases between them. The germline V gene has CDR1 MNHEY and CDR2 SVGAGI. The CDR3 extends over 13 amino acids.

The chain links TRBV7-9 to TRBJ1-4; D unclear. V lost 1 base and J lost 5, with 14 bases in between. The CDR3 loop spans 16 amino acids. The V gene's germline CDR1 is SEHNR and CDR2 FQNEAQ (reference sequence). Here the CDR3 DNA reads TGTGCCAGCAGCTTAGACGGCGGGAGCATAAATGAAAAACTGTTTTTT. As protein: CASSLDGGSINEKLFF.

This CDR3 reads CASRSTGASYGYTF. The CDR3 DNA reads as TGTGCCAGCAGGTCAACAGGGGCCTCCTATGGCTACACCTTC. This rearrangement joins TRBV27 to TRBJ1-2; 7 bases match TRBD1. From germline, CDR1 is MNHEY and CDR2 SMNVEV (reference sequence). CDR3 length equals 14 residues. V dropped 6 bases and J dropped 4; count of bases not matched to a gene: 8.

The chain carries TRBV5-1 and TRBJ1-1, with TRBD1 as a possible D gene (6 bases). Trimming cost V 5 bases and J 5 bases, with 22 bases left between them. The CDR3 loop spans 16 amino acids. Germline CDR1 SGHRS, CDR2 YFSETQ. CDR3 region: CASSSGLALRGTEAFF. In nucleotides, the CDR3 is TGCGCCAGCAGTTCTGGATTGGCCCTCAGGGGAACTGAAGCTTTCTTT.

The sample holds a few counts of this clone. The V call is TRBV7-8, the J call TRBJ2-1; D is undetermined. Germline values: CDR1 SGHVS, CDR2 FQNEAQ. The CDR3 spans 16 residues. V was cut by 2 bases and J by 0 bases, with 11 bases left in between. The CDR3 DNA is TGTGCCAGCAGCTTATTTCAGGTGAGCTCCTACAATGAGCAGTTCTTC. It encodes CASSLFQVSSYNEQFF.

The chain is built from TRBV9 and TRBJ2-2; D gene uncertain. V gave up 3 bases and J gave up 4 bases, with 4 bases separating them. The CDR3 consists of 12 residues. Germline V lookup: CDR1 SGDLS, CDR2 YYNGEE. CDR3 sequence (DNA): TGTGCCAGCAGCGGACTCACCGGGGAGCTGTTTTTT. Translation gives CASSGLTGELFF.